Listed below are T cell receptor beta chains from one sample, sequenced in a study of T cell responses to AZD1222 COVID-19 vaccine. Only in-frame clones appear in the TCRdb table, and some are missing; sequencing was by immunoSEQ multiplex PCR. This table has 60,000 to 90,000 clones, about 74% appearing once. The starting material was peripheral blood, obtained 28 days after the second dose of the MenACWY control vaccine. These receptors came from an adult who received the MenACWY meningococcal vaccine as a control. The CDR3 runs from the conserved cysteine through the conserved F or W. D genes are given only for firm matches. For some rows the clone size is stated as once, few or many, or as a class when expanded; others skip it.

D	size	V	J	CDR3	DNA
NA	once	TRBV10-3	TRBJ2-3	CAISERANTQRPSGRGSTDTQYF	TGTGCCATCAGTGAGAGGGCGAATACCCAGCGGCCATCCGGCCGGGGGAGCACAGATACGCAGTATTTT
NA	NA	TRBV11-2	TRBJ2-7	CASSTHSREQYF	TGTGCCAGCAGCACCCACTCTCGGGAGCAGTACTTC
NA	NA	TRBV6-2/TRBV6-3	TRBJ2-5	CASSFNRQETQYF	TGTGCCAGCAGTTTCAACAGGCAAGAGACCCAGTACTTC
NA	NA	TRBV19	TRBJ1-3	CASTQPGPSFSGNTIYF	TGTGCCAGTACCCAGCCGGGACCTTCATTCTCTGGAAACACCATATATTTT
TRBD1	NA	TRBV11-2	TRBJ2-5	CASSPTGGGETQYF	TGTGCCAGCAGCCCCACAGGGGGAGGAGAGACCCAGTACTTC
NA	NA	TRBV28	TRBJ1-5	CASTSGTRDGPQHF	TGTGCCAGCACCTCAGGGACCCGAGATGGGCCCCAGCATTTT
NA	NA	TRBV7-2	TRBJ1-5	CASSYDVGNQPQHF	TGTGCCAGCAGTTACGACGTAGGCAATCAGCCCCAGCATTTT
TRBD2	NA	TRBV5-6	TRBJ2-1	CASSITSGTGAYNEQFF	TGTGCCAGCAGCATAACTAGCGGGACTGGGGCCTACAATGAGCAGTTCTTC
NA	NA	TRBV19	TRBJ1-5	CASSSSRASNQPQHF	TGTGCCAGTAGTTCGAGCAGGGCGAGCAATCAGCCCCAGCATTTT
NA	NA	TRBV3-1/TRBV3-2	TRBJ1-1	CASSQNEAFF	TGTGCCAGCAGCCAAAATGAAGCTTTCTTT
NA	NA	TRBV5-5	TRBJ1-1	CASSYPRGRAFF	TGTGCCAGCAGCTACCCGCGGGGCCGCGCTTTCTTT
TRBD1	NA	TRBV5-1	TRBJ2-7	CASSPGPGTGGDATRKYF	TGCGCCAGCAGCCCTGGTCCCGGGACAGGGGGCGACGCCACGAGAAAATACTTC
NA	NA	TRBV29-1	TRBJ2-2	CSVTGTMEGELFF	TGCAGCGTAACGGGGACCATGGAAGGGGAGCTGTTTTTT
NA	once	TRBV10-3	TRBJ1-4	CAISEGRKGEKLFF	TGTGCCATCAGTGAGGGCAGGAAAGGGGAAAAACTGTTTTTT
NA	NA	TRBV10-2	TRBJ2-3	CASSDASGTGGTQYF	TGCGCCAGCAGTGATGCATCCGGGACGGGCGGTACGCAGTATTTT
NA	NA	TRBV3-1/TRBV3-2	TRBJ1-1	CASSQEPGARTEAFF	TGTGCCAGCAGCCAAGAACCGGGGGCCCGGACTGAAGCTTTCTTT
NA	few	TRBV18	TRBJ1-1	CASSPGVNTEAFF	TGTGCCAGCTCACCCGGAGTGAACACTGAAGCTTTCTTT
NA	NA	TRBV19	TRBJ1-5	CASSIRVNQPQHF	TGTGCCAGTAGTATAAGGGTCAATCAGCCCCAGCATTTT
NA	NA	TRBV5-6	TRBJ2-1	CASSYRGLVRNEQFF	TGTGCCAGCAGTTACAGGGGACTGGTTAGGAATGAGCAGTTCTTC
NA	NA	TRBV15	TRBJ2-5	CATSRDGGGVRRETQYF	TGTGCCACCAGCAGAGATGGAGGGGGGGTAAGGAGAGAGACCCAGTACTTC
NA	once	TRBV6-2/TRBV6-3	TRBJ2-1	CASSSLGEYNEQFF	TGTGCCAGCAGTTCCCTCGGGGAGTACAATGAGCAGTTCTTC
NA	once	TRBV7-8	TRBJ2-1	CASSPEHREQFF	TGTGCCAGCAGCCCCGAGCACCGAGAGCAGTTCTTC
NA	NA	TRBV9	TRBJ1-4	CASSVGPATNEKLFF	TGTGCCAGCAGCGTAGGGCCAGCAACTAATGAAAAACTGTTTTTT
NA	NA	TRBV30	TRBJ1-4	CAWGVYNEKLFF	TGTGCCTGGGGTGTGTATAATGAAAAACTGTTTTTT